A selection of T cell receptor beta chains follows, all from one sample in a study of cytomegalovirus exposure and HLA in healthy donors. The protocol was immunoSEQ multiplex PCR, while the TCRdb copy is restricted to in-frame clones and leaves out a portion. The sample carries 100,000 to 120,000 clones, over 70% recorded once. Sequencing was done on a sample of PBMCs. The receptors shown here come from a woman aged 40 to 50 in good health and CMV-seropositive. Each CDR3 is given with its conserved first and last residue. Each record gives: D gene, V gene, clone size, J gene, CDR3 DNA, CDR3 protein. The D gene is left open where the match is weak. Where a row states a size, it is once, few, many or the class of an expanded clone; other rows omit it.

-	TRBV4-3	-	TRBJ1-1	TGCGCCAGCAGCCAACGGGAGGTCAGTTGGTCTGAAGCTTTCTTT	CASSQREVSWSEAFF
TRBD2	TRBV9	-	TRBJ2-7	TGTGCCAGCAGCGTCTCCGGGACTACCTCCTACGAGCAGTACTTC	CASSVSGTTSYEQYF
-	TRBV20-1	-	TRBJ1-1	TGCAGTGCTAGAAAACAGGGAAGGGATTTCTTT	CSARKQGRDFF
-	TRBV9	-	TRBJ2-5	TGTGCCAGCAGCGTTCGGGGGCAAGAGACCCAGTACTTC	CASSVRGQETQYF
-	TRBV7-9	-	TRBJ1-2	TGTGCCAGCAGCTTAGCCGGGGGAGGCTACACCTTC	CASSLAGGGYTF
TRBD2	TRBV28	-	TRBJ2-1	TGTGCCAGCAGGTCGACTAGCGGGACAGTGTATGAGCAGTTCTTC	CASRSTSGTVYEQFF
-	TRBV2	-	TRBJ2-5	TGTGCCAGCAGTTCAGACGGAGGAGGGGAAGAGACCCAGTACTTC	CASSSDGGGEETQYF
TRBD1	TRBV6-5	-	TRBJ2-7	TGTGCCAGCAGTTACGGGACAGGCGGCTACGAGCAGTACTTC	CASSYGTGGYEQYF
-	TRBV7-2	few	TRBJ1-4	TGTGCCAGCAGCCCATCCCGAGAGGAAAAACTGTTTTTT	CASSPSREEKLFF
TRBD1	TRBV10-2	once	TRBJ2-7	TGCGCCAGCACCAGAGACAGGGGGCAGGGCGAGCAGTACTTC	CASTRDRGQGEQYF
-	TRBV28	-	TRBJ2-5	TGTGCCAGCAGTTTCCAGGGGGCGCGGGAGCAGTACTTC	CASSFQGAREQYF
TRBD1	TRBV5-1	-	TRBJ2-2	TGCGCCAGCAGCCCCGGGACAGCTAACACCGGGGAGCTGTTTTTT	CASSPGTANTGELFF
-	TRBV6-5	-	TRBJ2-5	TGTGCCAGCAGTATGACAGAGAGAGAGACCCAGTACTTC	CASSMTERETQYF
-	TRBV4-1	few	TRBJ1-5	TGCGCCAGCAGCCAATTACAGGGAAATCAGCCCCAGCATTTT	CASSQLQGNQPQHF
TRBD2	TRBV13	-	TRBJ2-5	TGTGCCAGCAGCAAGAGCGGGGGTTGGGAGACCCAGTACTTC	CASSKSGGWETQYF
-	TRBV9	-	TRBJ2-1	TGTGCCAGCAGCGTCGTCTCCGGGGGGCGGGGGAATTACAATGAGCAGTTCTTC	CASSVVSGGRGNYNEQFF
-	TRBV11-3	-	TRBJ1-6	TGTGCGTCTGGGAGGGGAGATAATTCACCCCTCCACTTT	CASGRGDNSPLHF